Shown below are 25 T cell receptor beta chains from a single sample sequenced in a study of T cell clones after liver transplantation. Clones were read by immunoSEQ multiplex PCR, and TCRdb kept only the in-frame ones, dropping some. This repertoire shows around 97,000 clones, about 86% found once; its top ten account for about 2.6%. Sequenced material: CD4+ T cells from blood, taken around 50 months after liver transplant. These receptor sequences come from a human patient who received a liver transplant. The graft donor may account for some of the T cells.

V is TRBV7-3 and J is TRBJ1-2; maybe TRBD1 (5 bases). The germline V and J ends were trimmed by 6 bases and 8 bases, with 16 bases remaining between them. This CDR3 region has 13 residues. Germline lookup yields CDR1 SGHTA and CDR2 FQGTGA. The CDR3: CASRRDLLGGYTF. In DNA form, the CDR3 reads TGTGCCAGCAGGAGGGACCTCTTGGGGGGCTACACCTTC. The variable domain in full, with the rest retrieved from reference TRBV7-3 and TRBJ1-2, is GAGVSQTPSNKVTEKGKYVELRCDPISGHTALYWYRQSLGQGPEFLIYFQGTGAADDSGLPNDRFFAVRPEGSVSTLKIQRTERGDSAVYLCASRRDLLGGYTFGSGTRLTVV.

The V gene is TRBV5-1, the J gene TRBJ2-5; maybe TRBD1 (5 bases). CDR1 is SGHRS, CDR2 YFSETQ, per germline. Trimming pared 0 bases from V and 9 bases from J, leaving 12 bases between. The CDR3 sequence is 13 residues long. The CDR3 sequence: CASSLGGSRPQYF. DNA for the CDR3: TGCGCCAGCAGCTTGGGGGGCAGCCGGCCCCAGTACTTC.

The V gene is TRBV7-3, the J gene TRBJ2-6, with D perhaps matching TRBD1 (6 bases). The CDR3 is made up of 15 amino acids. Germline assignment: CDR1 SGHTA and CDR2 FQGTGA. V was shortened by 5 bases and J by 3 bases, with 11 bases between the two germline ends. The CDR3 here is CASSQQGHGANVLTF. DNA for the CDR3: TGTGCCAGCAGCCAACAGGGTCATGGGGCCAACGTCCTGACTTTC.

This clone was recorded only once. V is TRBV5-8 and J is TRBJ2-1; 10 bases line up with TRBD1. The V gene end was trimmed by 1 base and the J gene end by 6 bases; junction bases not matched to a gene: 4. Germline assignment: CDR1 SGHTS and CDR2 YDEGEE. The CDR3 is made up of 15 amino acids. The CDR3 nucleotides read TGTGCCAGCAGCTTGCGACAGGGGGCGCTCAATGAGCAGTTCTTC. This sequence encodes CASSLRQGALNEQFF.

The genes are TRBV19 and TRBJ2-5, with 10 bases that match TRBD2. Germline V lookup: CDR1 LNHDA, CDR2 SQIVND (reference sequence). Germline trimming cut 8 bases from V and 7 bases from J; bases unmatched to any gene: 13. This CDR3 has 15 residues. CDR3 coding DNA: TGTGCCAGTTCCTTATTAGCGGGGGGATTAGGGACCCAGTACTTC. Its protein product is CASSLLAGGLGTQYF.

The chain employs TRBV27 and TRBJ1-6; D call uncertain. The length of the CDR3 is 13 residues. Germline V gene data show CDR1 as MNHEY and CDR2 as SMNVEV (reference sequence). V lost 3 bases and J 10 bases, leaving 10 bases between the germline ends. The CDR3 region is CASSFKGGSPLHF. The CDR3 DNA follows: TGTGCCAGCAGTTTCAAGGGAGGATCACCCCTCCACTTT.

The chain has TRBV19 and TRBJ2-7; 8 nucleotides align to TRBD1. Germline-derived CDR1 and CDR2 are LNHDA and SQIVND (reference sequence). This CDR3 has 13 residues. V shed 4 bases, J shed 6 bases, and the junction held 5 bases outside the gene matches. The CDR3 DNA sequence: TGTGCCAGTAGTAGCAGGGGGCTCGTCGAGCAGTACTTC. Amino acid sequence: CASSSRGLVEQYF.

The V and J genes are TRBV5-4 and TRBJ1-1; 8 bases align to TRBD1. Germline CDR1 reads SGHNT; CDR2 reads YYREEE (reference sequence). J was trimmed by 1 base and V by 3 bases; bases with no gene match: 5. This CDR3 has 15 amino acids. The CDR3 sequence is CASSYNRGKNTEAFF. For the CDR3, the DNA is TGTGCCAGCAGCTACAACAGGGGGAAGAACACTGAAGCTTTCTTT.

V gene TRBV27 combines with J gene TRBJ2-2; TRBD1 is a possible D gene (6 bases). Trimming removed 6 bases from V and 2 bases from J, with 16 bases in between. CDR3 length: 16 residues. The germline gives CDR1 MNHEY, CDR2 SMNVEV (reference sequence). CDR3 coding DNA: TGTGCCAGCAGCCTAGTTAGGACAGAAAACACCGGGGAGCTGTTTTTT. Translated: CASSLVRTENTGELFF.

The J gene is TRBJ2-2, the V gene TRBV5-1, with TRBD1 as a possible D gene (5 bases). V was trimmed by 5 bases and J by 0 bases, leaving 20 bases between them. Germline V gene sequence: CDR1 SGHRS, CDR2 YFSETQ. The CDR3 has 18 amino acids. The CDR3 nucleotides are TGCGCCAGCAGGCCGGATCCCGGGCAGGGCGCGAACACCGGGGAGCTGTTTTTT. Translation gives CASRPDPGQGANTGELFF.

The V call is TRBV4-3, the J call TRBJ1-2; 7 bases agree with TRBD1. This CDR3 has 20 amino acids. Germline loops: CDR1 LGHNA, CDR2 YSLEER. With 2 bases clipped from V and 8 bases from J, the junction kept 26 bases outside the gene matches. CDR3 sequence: CASSQNWGGQWANSGSGYTF. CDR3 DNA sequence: TGCGCCAGCAGCCAAAACTGGGGGGGACAGTGGGCCAACAGTGGGAGCGGCTACACCTTC.

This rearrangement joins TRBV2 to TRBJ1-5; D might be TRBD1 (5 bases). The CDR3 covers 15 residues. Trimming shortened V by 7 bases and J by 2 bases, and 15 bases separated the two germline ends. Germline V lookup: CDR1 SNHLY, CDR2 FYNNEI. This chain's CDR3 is CASTVGTTGNQPQHF. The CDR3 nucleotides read TGTGCCAGCACTGTGGGGACTACTGGCAATCAGCCCCAGCATTTT.

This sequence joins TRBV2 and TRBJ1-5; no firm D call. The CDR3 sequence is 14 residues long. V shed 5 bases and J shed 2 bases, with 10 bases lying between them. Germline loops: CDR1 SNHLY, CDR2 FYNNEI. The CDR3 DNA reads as TGTGCCAGCAGTAAGTTAAGGGGCAATCAGCCCCAGCATTTT. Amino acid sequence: CASSKLRGNQPQHF.

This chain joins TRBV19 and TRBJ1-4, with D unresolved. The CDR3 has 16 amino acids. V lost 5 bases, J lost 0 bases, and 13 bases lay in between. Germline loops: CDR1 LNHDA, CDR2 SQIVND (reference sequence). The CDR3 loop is CASSPGWQSTNEKLFF. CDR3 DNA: TGTGCCAGTAGTCCCGGGTGGCAGTCAACTAATGAAAAACTGTTTTTT.

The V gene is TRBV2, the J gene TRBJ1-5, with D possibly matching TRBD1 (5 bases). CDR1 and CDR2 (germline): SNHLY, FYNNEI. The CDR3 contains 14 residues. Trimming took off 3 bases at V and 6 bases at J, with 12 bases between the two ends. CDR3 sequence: CASSDGGGSQPQHF. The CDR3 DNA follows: TGTGCCAGCAGTGACGGGGGGGGAAGTCAGCCCCAGCATTTT.

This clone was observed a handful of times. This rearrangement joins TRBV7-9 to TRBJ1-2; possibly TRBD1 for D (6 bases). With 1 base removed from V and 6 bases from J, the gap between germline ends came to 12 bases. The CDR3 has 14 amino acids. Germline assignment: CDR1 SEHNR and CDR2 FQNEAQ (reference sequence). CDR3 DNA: TGTGCCAGCAGCTTAGAGCGGGGGGCTCATGGCTACACCTTC. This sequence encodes CASSLERGAHGYTF.

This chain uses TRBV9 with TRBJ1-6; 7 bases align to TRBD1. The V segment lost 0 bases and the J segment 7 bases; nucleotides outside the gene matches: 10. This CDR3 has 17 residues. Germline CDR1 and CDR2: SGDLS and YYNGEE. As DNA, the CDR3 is TGTGCCAGCAGCGTAGTGGACAGGCCACTGTTGAATTCACCCCTCCACTTT. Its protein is CASSVVDRPLLNSPLHF.

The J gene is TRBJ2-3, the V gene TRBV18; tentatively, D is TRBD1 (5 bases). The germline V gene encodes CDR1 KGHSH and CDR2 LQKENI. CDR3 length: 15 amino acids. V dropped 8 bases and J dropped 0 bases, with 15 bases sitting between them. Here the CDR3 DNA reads TGTGCCAGCAATTCGCTCAGGGCTAGCACAGATACGCAGTATTTT. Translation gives CASNSLRASTDTQYF.

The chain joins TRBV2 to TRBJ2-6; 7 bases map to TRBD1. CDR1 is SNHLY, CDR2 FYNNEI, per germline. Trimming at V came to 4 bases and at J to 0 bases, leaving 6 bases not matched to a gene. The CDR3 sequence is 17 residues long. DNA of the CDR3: TGTGCCAGCAGTGGACAGGGACCAATCTCTGGGGCCAACGTCCTGACTTTC. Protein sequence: CASSGQGPISGANVLTF.

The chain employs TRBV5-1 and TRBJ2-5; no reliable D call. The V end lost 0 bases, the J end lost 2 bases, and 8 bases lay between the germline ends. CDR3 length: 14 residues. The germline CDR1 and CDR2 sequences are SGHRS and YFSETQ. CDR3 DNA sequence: TGCGCCAGCAGCTTGGCACTCCTGCAAGAGACCCAGTACTTC. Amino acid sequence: CASSLALLQETQYF. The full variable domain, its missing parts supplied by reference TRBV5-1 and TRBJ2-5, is KAGVTQTPRYLIKTRGQQVTLSCSPISGHRSVSWYQQTPGQGLQFLFEYFSETQRNKGNFPGRFSGRQFSNSRSEMNVSTLELGDSALYLCASSLALLQETQYFGPGTRLLVL.

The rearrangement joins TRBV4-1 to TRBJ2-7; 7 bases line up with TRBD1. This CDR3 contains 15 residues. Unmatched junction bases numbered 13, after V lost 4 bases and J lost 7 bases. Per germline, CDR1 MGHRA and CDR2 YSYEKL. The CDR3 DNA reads TGCGCCAGCAGCCCCCGCTTACAGGGGCAAGGGGAGCAGTACTTC. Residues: CASSPRLQGQGEQYF.

CDR3 loop: CASSTTRDRTDTQYF. For the CDR3, the DNA is TGTGCCAGCAGCACAACCAGGGACCGCACAGATACGCAGTATTTT. This chain joins TRBV11-2 and TRBJ2-3; D tentatively fits TRBD1 or TRBD2 (5 bases each). Germline values: CDR1 SGHAT, CDR2 FQNNGV. The CDR3 is made up of 15 amino acids. V was pared by 5 bases and J by 1 base, with 13 bases between.

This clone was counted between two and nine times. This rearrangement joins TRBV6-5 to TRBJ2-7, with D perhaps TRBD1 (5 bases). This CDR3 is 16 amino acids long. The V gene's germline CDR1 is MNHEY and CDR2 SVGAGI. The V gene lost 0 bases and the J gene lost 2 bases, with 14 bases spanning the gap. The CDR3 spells CASSYSDISLTYEQYF. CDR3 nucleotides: TGTGCCAGCAGTTACTCGGACATTTCCCTTACCTACGAGCAGTACTTC.

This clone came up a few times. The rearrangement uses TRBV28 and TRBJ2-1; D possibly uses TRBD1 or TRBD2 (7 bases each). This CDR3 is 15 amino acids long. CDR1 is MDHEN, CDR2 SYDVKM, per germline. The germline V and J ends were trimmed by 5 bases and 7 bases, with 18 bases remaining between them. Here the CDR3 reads CASSGGGQKGNEQFF. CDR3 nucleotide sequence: TGTGCCAGCAGTGGGGGGGGACAGAAGGGAAATGAGCAGTTCTTC. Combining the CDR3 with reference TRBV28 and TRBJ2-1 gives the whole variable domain DVKVTQSSRYLVKRTGEKVFLECVQDMDHENMFWYRQDPGLGLRLIYFSYDVKMKEKGDIPEGYSVSREKKERFSLILESASTNQTSMYLCASSGGGQKGNEQFFGPGTRLTVL.

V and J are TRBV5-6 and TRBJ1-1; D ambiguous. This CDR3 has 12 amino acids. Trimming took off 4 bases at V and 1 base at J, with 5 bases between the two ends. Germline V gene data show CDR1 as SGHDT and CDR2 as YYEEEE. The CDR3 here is CASSVKNTEAFF. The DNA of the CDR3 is TGTGCCAGCAGCGTTAAGAACACTGAAGCTTTCTTT. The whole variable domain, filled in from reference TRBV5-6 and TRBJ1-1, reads DAGVTQSPTHLIKTRGQQVTLRCSPKSGHDTVSWYQQALGQGPQFIFQYYEEEERQRGNFPDRFSGHQFPNYSSELNVNALLLGDSALYLCASSVKNTEAFFGQGTRLTVV.